This T cell receptor beta chain was retrieved from a study of T cell responses to AZD1222 COVID-19 vaccine. The CDR3 is 13 residues long. The ends were cut back, 6 bases at V and 7 bases at J, with 13 bases in the middle. CDR1 is MNHEY and CDR2 is SVGAGI in the germline V gene. Libraries were prepared by immunoSEQ multiplex PCR; TCRdb keeps only in-frame clonotypes and omits some of them. Among approximately 150,000 clones listed, roughly 90% were seen once. As to this clone: The antigen remains undetermined.

General observations from the study: Repertoire sampling occurred only after the peak T cell response. Donors, mostly white British, included more females; clonal diversity was possibly underestimated.

This TCR was recovered from an adult in good health. Sequencing was performed on peripheral blood, taken on day 0 of AZD1222 vaccination. The rearrangement links TRBV6-5 to TRBJ1-5; the D gene is possibly TRBD1 (6 bases). The CDR3 region is CASSQQGWQPQHF. The CDR3 DNA reads as TGTGCCAGCAGCCAACAGGGTTGGCAGCCCCAGCATTTT.